Below are 10 T cell receptor beta chains sequenced from a single sample in a study of CD8+ T cells in alopecia areata. TCR sequencing used cDNA made by reverse transcription of extracted RNA. Method: immunoSEQ multiplex PCR; TCRdb's copy keeps in-frame clones and lacks some. The specimen has over 100,000 clones, none found just once. Sequenced: lesional skin. The source of these receptors is a C3H/HeJ mouse with alopecia areata. The MHC haplotype of the strain is H2-k.

To note about this clone: Gene names and germline match the mouse. The CDR3 sequence: CASSPPGQGPNERLFF. The DNA read from the CDR3 is TGTGCCAGCTCTCCTCCGGGACAGGGCCCCAACGAA. This chain links TRBV12-1 with TRBJ1-4; TRBD1 aligns across 9 bases. The CDR3 end falls 4 residues outside the read, so it is completed with the germline J gene. This CDR3 has 16 residues. CDR1 and CDR2 from the germline V gene are SGHSN and HYEKVE. Trimming removed 2 bases from V and 3 bases from J; junction bases left unmatched: 6.

This clone occurred many times. The germline and genes are mouse ones. The CDR3 goes on 4 residues after the read ends, and that part is filled in from the germline J gene. The rearrangement joins TRBV13-3 to TRBJ2-7; 8 positions agree with TRBD2. CDR3 length equals 13 residues. The V gene's germline CDR1 is NNHDY and CDR2 SYVADS. CDR3 DNA (partial): TGTGCCAGCAAGGCTGGGGGGCTTTAT. This sequence encodes CASKAGGLY. The whole CDR3 protein is CASKAGGLYEQYF.

In this sample, this clone turned up a few times. Germline and genes: mouse. Read sequence stops 4 residues before the CDR3 end, and the germline J gene provides the missing end. Additional DNA sequences in this sample encode the identical CDR3. V usage is TRBV17 and J usage is TRBJ2-3, with 10 bases identical to TRBD2. Germline CDR1 MNHDT, CDR2 YYDKIL. This CDR3 has 15 residues. The ends lost 0 bases at V and 3 bases at J; junction bases unmatched: 0. The CDR3 loop is CASSRETGGAETLYF. The CDR3 DNA, read in part, is TGTGCTAGCAGTAGAGAGACTGGGGGGGCAGAA.

This clone has just a few counts. Germline and genes: mouse. The CDR3 end lies 4 residues beyond the end of the read and is filled in from the germline J gene. The V gene is TRBV13-3, the J gene TRBJ2-5; 7 bases are a match to TRBD1. This CDR3 has 13 amino acids. CDR1 NNHDY and CDR2 SYVADS come from the germline V gene. The sequenced part of the CDR3 DNA is TGTGCCAGCAGAGACAGGGCAGAAGAC. Its translation: CASRDRAED. The full CDR3 sequence reads CASRDRAEDTQYF.

The table lists this clone with a few counts. The gene names here belong to mouse. With the read ending 4 residues before the CDR3 end, the germline J gene is used to fill in that end. The chain employs TRBV1 and TRBJ2-7, with D possibly matching TRBD1 (6 bases). V gave up 6 bases and J gave up 2 bases, with 11 bases separating them. Germline CDR1 reads NSQYPW; CDR2 reads LRSPGD (reference sequence). The CDR3 totals 13 residues. The sequenced part of the CDR3 DNA is TGCACCTGCAGGCCCGGGACAACCTAT. Residues: CTCRPGTTY. The CDR3 reads in full as CTCRPGTTYEQYF.

On this clone: TCRdb lists a protein that is different at residue 11 from the translated DNA; the protein given here uses the DNA translation. The germline and genes are mouse ones. The missing CDR3 end, 3 residues past where the read stops, is filled in from the germline J gene. This chain uses TRBV19 with TRBJ1-6, with TRBD1 identical over 7 bases. TRBJ1-6 is noted as an ORF with a role that remains uncertain. The CDR3 has 14 amino acids. The V segment lost 4 bases and the J segment 6 bases; nucleotides outside the gene matches: 4. The germline gives CDR1 FNHDT, CDR2 SITEND (reference sequence). The sequenced CDR3 bases are TGTGCCAGCAGTGACAGGGAAGGTAATTCGCCC. Its protein product is CASSDREGNSP. The full CDR3 protein is CASSDREGNSPLYF.

Turning to this clone: The genes and germline here are from mouse. The read terminates 4 residues ahead of where the CDR3 ends, so the germline J gene completes it. This chain connects TRBV19 to TRBJ2-1; 8 bases match TRBD2. The CDR3 length is 14 residues. Looked up from germline, CDR1 is FNHDT and CDR2 is SITEND (reference sequence). The CDR3 loop reads CASSPEGGASEQFF. The CDR3 bases that were read are TGTGCCAGCAGTCCCGAAGGGGGGGCGTCT.

Note on this clone: These gene names are mouse names. The read comes to an end 4 residues before the CDR3 does, leaving the germline J gene to fill in the end. The chain employs TRBV1 and TRBJ1-1, with TRBD1 matching over 9 bases. CDR1 and CDR2 from the germline V gene are NSQYPW and LRSPGD (reference sequence). The CDR3 runs to 16 residues. With 0 bases clipped from V and 1 base from J, the junction kept 3 bases outside the gene matches. The part of the CDR3 DNA that was read is TGCACCTGCAGTGCAGATGGGGGACAGGGGAACACA. Protein product: CTCSADGGQGNT. The complete CDR3 sequence is CTCSADGGQGNTEVFF. The full variable domain, completed using reference TRBV1 and TRBJ1-1, is VTLLEQNPRWRLVPRGQAVNLRCILKNSQYPWMSWYQQDLQKQLQWLFTLRSPGDKEVKSLPGADYLATRVTDTELRLQVANMSQGRTLYCTCSADGGQGNTEVFFGKGTRLTVV.

This clone was observed a few times. Mouse gene names apply. The read ends 4 residues before the CDR3 terminus; that terminus is restored from the germline J gene. V is TRBV13-3 and J is TRBJ2-3, with 8 nucleotides matching TRBD2. Trimming at V came to 1 base and at J to 2 bases, leaving 6 bases not matched to a gene. The CDR3 is made up of 16 amino acids. In germline, CDR1 is NNHDY, CDR2 SYVADS. The CDR3 bases that were read are TGTGCCAGCAGTGATAGGGCTGGGGGGAATGCAGAA. Its protein is CASSDRAGGNAE. The whole CDR3 sequence reads CASSDRAGGNAETLYF.

Only a few counts were recorded for this clone. Gene names are the mouse ones. The read terminates 4 residues ahead of where the CDR3 ends, so the germline J gene completes it. The chain links TRBV13-3 to TRBJ2-1; tentatively, D is TRBD2 (6 bases). The CDR3 contains 16 residues. Trimming took 0 bases from V and 1 from J, leaving 11 bases between them. Per the germline V gene, CDR1 is NNHDY and CDR2 is SYVADS. CDR3 region: CASSDALGPNYAEQFF. CDR3 bases read: TGTGCCAGCAGTGATGCACTGGGTCCCAACTATGCT.